This T cell receptor (beta chain) is from a study of blood T cell repertoires in COVID-19. Produced via immunoSEQ multiplex PCR; TCRdb's table is partial and in-frame only. The table lists 150,000 to 200,000 clones, roughly 73% of them singletons. This CDR3 spans 13 amino acids. V shed 6 bases and J shed 3 bases, with 12 bases lying between them. CDR1 MNHEY and CDR2 SVGAGI come from the germline V gene. The material sequenced was peripheral blood. The receptor comes from a man aged 70-80 years with acute or convalescent COVID-19. The chain recombines TRBV6-5 with TRBJ2-7; TRBD1 is a possible D gene (5 bases). The CDR3 here is CASRDTLNYEQYF. As DNA, the CDR3 is TGTGCCAGCAGGGACACCCTTAACTACGAGCAGTACTTC.